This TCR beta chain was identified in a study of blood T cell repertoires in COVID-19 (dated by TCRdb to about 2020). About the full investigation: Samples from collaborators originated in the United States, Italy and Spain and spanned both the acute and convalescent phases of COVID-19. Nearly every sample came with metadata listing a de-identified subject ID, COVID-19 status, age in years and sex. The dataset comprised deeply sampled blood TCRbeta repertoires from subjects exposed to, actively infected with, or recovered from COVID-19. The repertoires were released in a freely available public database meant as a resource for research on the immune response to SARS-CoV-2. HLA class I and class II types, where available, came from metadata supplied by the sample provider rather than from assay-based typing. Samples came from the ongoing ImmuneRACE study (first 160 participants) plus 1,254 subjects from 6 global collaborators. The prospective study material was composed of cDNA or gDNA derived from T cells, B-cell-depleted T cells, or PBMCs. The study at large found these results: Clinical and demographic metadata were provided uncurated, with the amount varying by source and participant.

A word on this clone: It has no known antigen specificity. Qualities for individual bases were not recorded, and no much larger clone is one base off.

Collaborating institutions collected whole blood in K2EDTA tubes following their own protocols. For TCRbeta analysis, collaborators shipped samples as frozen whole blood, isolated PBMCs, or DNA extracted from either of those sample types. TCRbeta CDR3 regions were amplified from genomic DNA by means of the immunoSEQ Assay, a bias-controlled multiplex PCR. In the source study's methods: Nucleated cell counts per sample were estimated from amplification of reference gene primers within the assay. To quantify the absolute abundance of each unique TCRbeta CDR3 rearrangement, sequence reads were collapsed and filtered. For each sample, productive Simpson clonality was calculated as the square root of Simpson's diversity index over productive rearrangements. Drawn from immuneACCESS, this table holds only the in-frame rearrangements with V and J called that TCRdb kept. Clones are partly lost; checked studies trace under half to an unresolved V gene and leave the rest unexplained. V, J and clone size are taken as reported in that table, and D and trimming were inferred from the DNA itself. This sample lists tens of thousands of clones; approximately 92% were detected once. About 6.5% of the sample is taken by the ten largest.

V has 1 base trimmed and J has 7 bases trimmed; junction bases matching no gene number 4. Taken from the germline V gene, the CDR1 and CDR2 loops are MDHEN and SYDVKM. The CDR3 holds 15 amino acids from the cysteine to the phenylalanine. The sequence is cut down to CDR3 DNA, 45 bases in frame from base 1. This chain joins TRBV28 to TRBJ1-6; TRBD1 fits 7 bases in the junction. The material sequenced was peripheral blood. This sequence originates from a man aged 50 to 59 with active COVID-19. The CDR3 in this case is CASSLLGTANSPLHF. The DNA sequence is TGTGCCAGCAGTTTATTAGGGACAGCAAATTCACCCCTCCACTTT. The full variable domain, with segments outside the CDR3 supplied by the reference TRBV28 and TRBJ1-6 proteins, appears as DVKVTQSSRYLVKRTGEKVFLECVQDMDHENMFWYRQDPGLGLRLIYFSYDVKMKEKGDIPEGYSVSREKKERFSLILESASTNQTSMYLCASSLLGTANSPLHFGNGTRLTVT.